The source of this TCR beta chain is a study of fetal regulatory T cell absence and autoimmunity. Study background: Exocrine pancreas autoimmunity occurred in IPEX patients lacking clinical diabetes.

Trimming left V 1 base short and J 5 bases short, with 15 bases between. The CDR3 contains 15 residues. The assay was run at survey level. Clones were read by immunoSEQ multiplex PCR, and TCRdb kept only the in-frame ones, dropping some. The data hold tens of thousands of clones, with around 83% observed a single time. As to this clone: What it binds is unknown.

Study-wide points: Some top pancreas TCR clones were over 90-fold enriched versus cord blood. TRB gene family usage was broadly similar in cord blood and pancreas.

The material sequenced was cord blood. The genes are TRBV23-1 and TRBJ2-7; D gene ambiguous. Being an ORF, TRBV23-1 has a function that is uncertain. This clonotype originated in a newborn boy with IPEX syndrome. For the CDR3, the DNA is TGCGCCAGCAGTCAATGCGCGGCCAGAAGGGACGAGCAGTACTTC. Translating gives CASSQCAARRDEQYF.